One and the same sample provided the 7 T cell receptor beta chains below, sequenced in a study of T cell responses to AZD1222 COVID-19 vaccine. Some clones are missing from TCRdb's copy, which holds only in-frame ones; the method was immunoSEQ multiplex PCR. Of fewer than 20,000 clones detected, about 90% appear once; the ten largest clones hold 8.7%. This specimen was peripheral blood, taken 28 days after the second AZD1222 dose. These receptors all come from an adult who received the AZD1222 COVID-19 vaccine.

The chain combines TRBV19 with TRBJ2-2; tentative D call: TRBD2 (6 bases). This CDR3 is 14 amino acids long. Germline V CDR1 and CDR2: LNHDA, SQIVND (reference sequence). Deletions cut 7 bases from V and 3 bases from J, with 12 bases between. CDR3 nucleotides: TGTGCCAGTACCCCGGACTATTACACCGGGGAGCTGTTTTTT. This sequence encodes CASTPDYYTGELFF.

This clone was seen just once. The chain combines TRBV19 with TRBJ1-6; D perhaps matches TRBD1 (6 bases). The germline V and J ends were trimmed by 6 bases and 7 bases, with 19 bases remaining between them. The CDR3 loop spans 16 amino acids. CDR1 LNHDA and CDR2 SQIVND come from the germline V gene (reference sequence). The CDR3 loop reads CASSDDKDSLNSPLHF. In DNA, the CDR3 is TGTGCCAGTAGCGACGACAAGGACAGCCTGAATTCACCCCTCCACTTT.

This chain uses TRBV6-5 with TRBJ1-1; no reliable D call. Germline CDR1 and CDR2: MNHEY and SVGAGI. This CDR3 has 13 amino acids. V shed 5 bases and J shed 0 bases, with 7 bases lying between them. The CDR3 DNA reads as TGTGCCAGCAGTAAACACCTGAACACTGAAGCTTTCTTT. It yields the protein CASSKHLNTEAFF.

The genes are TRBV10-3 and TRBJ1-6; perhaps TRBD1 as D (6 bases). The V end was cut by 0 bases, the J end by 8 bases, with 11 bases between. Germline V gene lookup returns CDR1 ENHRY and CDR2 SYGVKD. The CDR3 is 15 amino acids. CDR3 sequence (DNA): TGTGCCATCAGTGAGTCGGGGGGCCCTGATTCACCCCTCCACTTT. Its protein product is CAISESGGPDSPLHF.

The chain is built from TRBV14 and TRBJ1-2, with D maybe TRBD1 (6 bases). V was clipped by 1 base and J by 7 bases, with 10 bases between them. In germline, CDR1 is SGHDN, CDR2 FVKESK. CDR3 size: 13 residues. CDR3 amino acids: CASSQALGGGYTF. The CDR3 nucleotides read TGTGCCAGCAGCCAAGCCCTAGGGGGTGGCTACACCTTC. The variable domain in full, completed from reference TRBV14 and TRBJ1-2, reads EAGVTQFPSHSVIEKGQTVTLRCDPISGHDNLYWYRRVMGKEIKFLLHFVKESKQDESGMPNNRFLAERTGGTYSTLKVQPAELEDSGVYFCASSQALGGGYTFGSGTRLTVV.

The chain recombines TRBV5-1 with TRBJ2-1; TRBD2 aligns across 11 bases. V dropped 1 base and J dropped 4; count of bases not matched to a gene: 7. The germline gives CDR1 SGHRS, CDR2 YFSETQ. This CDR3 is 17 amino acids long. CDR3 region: CASSLWLAGGQYNEQFF. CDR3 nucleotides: TGCGCCAGCAGCTTGTGGCTAGCGGGGGGCCAATACAATGAGCAGTTCTTC. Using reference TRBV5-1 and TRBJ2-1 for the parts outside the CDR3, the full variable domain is KAGVTQTPRYLIKTRGQQVTLSCSPISGHRSVSWYQQTPGQGLQFLFEYFSETQRNKGNFPGRFSGRQFSNSRSEMNVSTLELGDSALYLCASSLWLAGGQYNEQFFGPGTRLTVL.

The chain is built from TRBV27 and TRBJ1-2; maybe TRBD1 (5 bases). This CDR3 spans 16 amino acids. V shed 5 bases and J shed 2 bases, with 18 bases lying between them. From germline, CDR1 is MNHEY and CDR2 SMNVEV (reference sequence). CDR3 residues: CASSPIGGGPNYGYTF. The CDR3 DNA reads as TGTGCCAGCAGTCCCATCGGGGGGGGACCAAACTATGGCTACACCTTC.